This T cell receptor (beta chain) comes out of a study of cytomegalovirus exposure and HLA in healthy donors. Germline loops: CDR1 SQVTM, CDR2 ANQGSEA. The CDR3 runs to 14 residues. A word on this clone: Compared with germline, one end of the junction differs, possibly owing to a read error.

PCR amplification relied on 60 Vbeta primers (plus 13 Jbeta primers). The protocol was immunoSEQ multiplex PCR, while the TCRdb copy is restricted to in-frame clones and leaves out a portion. The sample lists about 130,000 clones; roughly a sixth were seen once. This TCR came from a female donor in good health and CMV-seropositive. This sequence joins TRBV29-1 and TRBJ1-1, with 7 bases matching TRBD1. Sequencing was performed on PBMCs. CDR3 nucleotide sequence: TGCAGCGTTGAAGTACCGGGACAGCACACTGAAGTTTTCTTT. Amino acid sequence: CSVEVPGQHTEVFF. The full variable domain, its missing parts supplied by reference TRBV29-1 and TRBJ1-1, is SAVISQKPSRDICQRGTSLTIQCQVDSQVTMMFWYRQQPGQSLTLIATANQGSEATYESGFVIDKFPISRPNLTFSTLTVSNMSPEDSSIYLCSVEVPGQHTEVFFGQGTRLTVV.